These 3 T cell receptor beta chains share one sample of origin, sequenced in a study of T-cell reconstitution after alpha-beta-depleted transplantation in children. Preparation of the TCRbeta library used unique molecular identifiers. Each CDR3 protein is one row after TCRdb ran MiXCR on the PCR reads. The sample consists of about 640,000 distinct CDR3 sequences, roughly 15% of them appearing once. The sample here was PBMCs from the stem cell graft donor, taken from the stem cell graft. Receptor source: a human donor who donated a stem cell graft to a child with acute myeloid leukemia.

This clonotype has at least ten counts. The rearrangement joins TRBV7-9 to TRBJ2-7, with D perhaps matching TRBD2 (6 bases). The germline CDR1 and CDR2 sequences are SEHNR and FQNEAQ (reference sequence). The CDR3 covers 13 residues. V was trimmed by 3 bases and J by 2 bases, leaving 8 bases between them. CDR3: CASSFWGAYEQYF. The CDR3 nucleotides read TGTGCCAGCAGCTTCTGGGGGGCCTACGAGCAGTACTTC.

This clonotype has at least ten counts. This rearrangement joins TRBV20-1 to TRBJ2-7; D gene unclear. CDR1 is DFQATT and CDR2 is SNEGSKA in the germline V gene (reference sequence). V was pared by 3 bases and J by 2 bases, with 14 bases between. This CDR3 has 14 residues. The CDR3 nucleotides read TGCAGTGCTAGGGTTGCGTTGGAGACCTACGAGCAGTACTTC. Its protein product is CSARVALETYEQYF.

CDR3 DNA: TGCGCCAGCAGCCAAGACTCCCAGACCCAGTACTTC. Translated: CASSQDSQTQYF. J is TRBJ2-5 and V is TRBV4-3; D remains unclear. This CDR3 is built from 12 residues. V lost 0 bases, J lost 6 bases, and 5 bases lay in between. CDR1 and CDR2 (germline): LGHNA, YSLEER.